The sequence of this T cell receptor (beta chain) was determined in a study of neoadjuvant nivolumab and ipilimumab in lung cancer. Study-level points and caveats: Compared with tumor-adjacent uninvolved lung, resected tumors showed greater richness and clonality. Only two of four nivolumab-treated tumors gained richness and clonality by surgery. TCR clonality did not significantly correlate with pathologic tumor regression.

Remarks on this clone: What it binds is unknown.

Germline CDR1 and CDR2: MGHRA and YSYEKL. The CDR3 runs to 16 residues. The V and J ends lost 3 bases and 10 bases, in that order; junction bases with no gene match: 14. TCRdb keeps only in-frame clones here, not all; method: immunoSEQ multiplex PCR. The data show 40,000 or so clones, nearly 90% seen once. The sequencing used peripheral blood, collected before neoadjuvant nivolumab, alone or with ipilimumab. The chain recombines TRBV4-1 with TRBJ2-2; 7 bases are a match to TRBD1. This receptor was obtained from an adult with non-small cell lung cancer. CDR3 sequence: CASSQDPDREWTELFF. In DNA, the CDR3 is TGCGCCAGCAGCCAGGACCCCGACAGGGAATGGACGGAGCTGTTTTTT.